This T cell receptor beta chain was retrieved from a study of T cell clones after liver transplantation. Study information: Post-transplant blood was tracked for graft-donor-reactive T cell clones identified in a pre-transplant mixed lymphocyte reaction. Draws occurred before transplant, before withdrawal, and after complete or failed withdrawal. Study-wide findings and caveats: A significant post-transplant drop in circulating graft-donor-reactive CD4 TCRbeta sequences occurred in most of the 8 subjects.

Trimming cost V 3 bases and J 0 bases, with 9 bases left between them. CDR1 and CDR2 (germline): SGHVS, FNYEAQ. The CDR3 totals 14 residues. Regarding this clone: What it recognizes is unknown.

This table comes from immunoSEQ multiplex PCR, and its TCRdb copy is limited to in-frame clones, with some not included. Here the sample spans tens of thousands of clones, 84% being singletons. The chain joins TRBV7-6 to TRBJ2-7; maybe TRBD2 (6 bases). The clonotype originates from a human patient who received a liver transplant. Some T cells may be supplied by the graft donor. The material sequenced was CD4+ T cells from blood, taken 48 months after liver transplant. This CDR3 reads CASSLGRDSYEQYF. CDR3 nucleotide sequence: TGTGCCAGCAGCTTGGGGCGGGACTCCTACGAGCAGTACTTC.